The 12 T cell receptor beta chains below all came from one sample that was sequenced in a study of T cell responses to AZD1222 COVID-19 vaccine (dated by TCRdb to the early 2020s). The meaning of the sample's time point label: baseline before first vaccination. The library was made by the immunoSEQ multiplex PCR assay. Not all clones reach the TCRdb copy of this immuneACCESS table, which keeps in-frame sequences only. Checked studies attribute under half of the gap to unresolved V genes and leave the rest unexplained. Across this sample there are 100,000 to 150,000 clones, with about nine tenths seen only once. Around 0.96% of the sample comes from the top ten. The sample in question was peripheral blood, obtained on day 0 of AZD1222 vaccination. Receptors were obtained from an adult in good health.

The J gene is TRBJ2-5, the V gene TRBV11-1; the D gene is possibly TRBD1 (5 bases). The germline V gene encodes CDR1 SGHAT and CDR2 FQDESV (reference sequence). The CDR3 totals 14 residues. V was shortened by 2 bases and J by 5 bases, with 12 bases between the two germline ends. The CDR3 spells CASSLTQGRETQYF. The CDR3 DNA reads TGTGCCAGCAGCTTAACCCAGGGTCGGGAGACCCAGTACTTC.

The sample holds one count of this clone. J is TRBJ2-1 and V is TRBV28; TRBD2 agrees at 14 bases. The CDR3 loop spans 15 amino acids. Germline CDR1 reads MDHEN; CDR2 reads SYDVKM. The V gene end was trimmed by 6 bases and the J gene end by 10 bases; junction bases not matched to a gene: 8. The CDR3 DNA is TGTGCCAGCAGCCCGGGACTAGCGGGAGTAGAGGAGCAGTTCTTC. Protein product: CASSPGLAGVEEQFF.

The V call is TRBV5-5, the J call TRBJ2-3; 12 bases agree with TRBD2. Germline CDR1 SGHKS, CDR2 YYEKEE (reference sequence). The V gene end was trimmed by 6 bases and the J gene end by 5 bases; junction bases not matched to a gene: 4. This CDR3 comprises 14 residues. CDR3 loop: CASIRLAGVDTQYF. The CDR3 DNA reads TGTGCCAGCATCCGACTAGCGGGAGTAGATACGCAGTATTTT.

This sequence joins TRBV7-6 and TRBJ2-7; D gene unclear. Per the germline V gene, CDR1 is SGHVS and CDR2 is FNYEAQ. CDR3 size: 15 residues. Trimming shortened V by 5 bases and J by 2 bases, and 16 bases separated the two germline ends. CDR3 loop: CASSPATGYTYEQYF. Here the CDR3 DNA reads TGTGCCAGCAGCCCCGCCACCGGGTACACCTACGAGCAGTACTTC.

The chain is built from TRBV30 and TRBJ1-5, with D unresolved. V was cut by 3 bases and J by 4 bases, with 10 bases left in between. The CDR3 consists of 13 residues. Germline V gives CDR1 GTSNPN, CDR2 SVGIG (reference sequence). CDR3 region: CAWSTRPNQPQHF. The CDR3 DNA reads TGTGCCTGGAGCACACGGCCGAATCAGCCCCAGCATTTT.

This clone was counted only a few times. The V and J genes are TRBV5-8 and TRBJ1-2; D remains ambiguous. V was shortened by 5 bases and J by 4 bases, with 6 bases between the two germline ends. Germline loops: CDR1 SGHTS, CDR2 YDEGEE. CDR3 length equals 11 residues. The CDR3 here is CASRRIYGYTF. The CDR3 coding sequence is TGTGCCAGCAGGAGGATCTATGGCTACACCTTC.

This chain joins TRBV10-3 and TRBJ2-7; 10 nucleotides agree with TRBD1. The V gene's germline CDR1 is ENHRY and CDR2 SYGVKD. CDR3 length: 16 residues. Trimming removed 8 bases from V and 4 bases from J; junction bases left unmatched: 14. CDR3 in DNA: TGTGCCATCTCACCACGTGGGACAGGGGTTTGGTACGAGCAGTACTTC. This sequence encodes CAISPRGTGVWYEQYF.

The CDR3 nucleotides are TGCGCCAGCAGCCACAGGGCTAAAGAGACCCAGTACTTC. This codes for CASSHRAKETQYF. The genes are TRBV5-1 and TRBJ2-5, with a tentative D call TRBD1 (6 bases). The CDR3 totals 13 residues. With 4 bases removed from V and 3 bases from J, the gap between germline ends came to 10 bases. Germline lookup yields CDR1 SGHRS and CDR2 YFSETQ.

This clone was seen a few times. The chain combines TRBV9 with TRBJ1-2; D is ambiguous. The germline V gene has CDR1 SGDLS and CDR2 YYNGEE. The CDR3 consists of 14 residues. The V and J ends lost 3 bases and 4 bases respectively, with 13 bases between them. The CDR3 coding sequence is TGTGCCAGCAGCGCCTCTGGCCTTAGCTATGGCTACACCTTC. Translation gives CASSASGLSYGYTF.

V is TRBV28 and J is TRBJ1-2, with a tentative D call TRBD1 (5 bases). From germline, CDR1 is MDHEN and CDR2 SYDVKM. The V gene lost 2 bases and the J gene lost 3 bases, with 7 bases spanning the gap. The CDR3 has 13 amino acids. The CDR3 is CASSLIQDYGYTF. CDR3 in DNA: TGTGCCAGCAGTTTAATACAGGACTATGGCTACACCTTC.

The chain employs TRBV5-6 and TRBJ1-5; 7 bases are shared with TRBD1. V lost 0 bases and J lost 1; bases outside the gene matches: 4. There are 16 residues in the CDR3. Germline-derived CDR1 and CDR2 are SGHDT and YYEEEE. For the CDR3, the DNA is TGTGCCAGCAGCTTGGCAAGGGGGCAGAGCAATCAGCCCCAGCATTTT. This gives the protein CASSLARGQSNQPQHF.

The rearrangement links TRBV2 to TRBJ2-7; 10 bases match TRBD2. The V gene end was trimmed by 6 bases and the J gene end by 5 bases; junction bases not matched to a gene: 13. CDR1 is SNHLY and CDR2 is FYNNEI in the germline V gene. CDR3 length equals 16 residues. DNA of the CDR3: TGTGCCAGCAGACAACGCTCAGGGCTAGCGGGAGACGAGCAGTACTTC. Translated: CASRQRSGLAGDEQYF.